This T cell receptor beta chain emerged from a study of blood T cell repertoires in COVID-19. Data came from immunoSEQ multiplex PCR; TCRdb stores just in-frame clones and leaves some out. The sample contains about 170,000 clones, roughly 85% of which appear only once. Only a few counts were recorded for this clone. CDR1 is MDHEN, CDR2 SYDVKM, per germline. Unmatched junction bases numbered 8, after V lost 11 bases and J lost 2 bases. The CDR3 contains 13 residues. The V and J genes are TRBV28 and TRBJ2-7, with TRBD1 identical over 8 bases. Material for sequencing was PBMCs or T cells enriched from blood (not recorded which). This TCR derives from a woman between 65 and 79 years old in a cohort exposed to, infected with or recovered from COVID-19 (not recorded which). The chain's CDR3 is CASLGQVTYEQYF. The CDR3 region has the DNA TGTGCCTCCTTGGGACAGGTGACCTACGAGCAGTACTTC.